One and the same sample provided the 25 T cell receptor beta chains below, sequenced in a study of long-term antiretroviral therapy in people with HIV (dated 2022 in TCRdb). The immunoSEQ hsTCRB v3.0 assay was used at survey level resolution to sequence the TRB variable region. Drawn from immuneACCESS, this table holds only the in-frame rearrangements with V and J called that TCRdb kept. Clones are partly lost; checked studies trace under half to an unresolved V gene and leave the rest unexplained. Here the sample has about 16,000 clones; less than 80% occur a single time. The ten largest clones take up about 14% of the sample. The sequencing here drew on unsorted PBMCs, taken 1.5 years before starting antiretroviral therapy. The receptors here all came from a woman in her fifties or sixties with HIV.

V usage is TRBV6-5 and J usage is TRBJ2-2; 10 bases are shared with TRBD1. CDR1 and CDR2 from the germline V gene are MNHEY and SVGAGI. The CDR3 sequence is 16 residues long. J gave up 3 bases and V 4 bases, and 5 bases lay outside the gene matches. CDR3 amino acids: CASSFTTGGHTGELFF. CDR3 in DNA: TGTGCCAGCAGTTTCACGACAGGGGGCCACACCGGGGAGCTGTTTTTT.

The DNA for the CDR3 is TGTGCCAGCAGTTGGGGGGCGAACACTGAAGCTTTCTTT. Translation gives CASSWGANTEAFF. This chain uses TRBV28 with TRBJ1-1; D perhaps matches TRBD1 (6 bases). The CDR3 extends over 13 amino acids. Trimming stripped 4 bases from V and 1 base from J, with 7 bases between. CDR1 and CDR2 (germline): MDHEN, SYDVKM. Full variable domain (missing parts from reference TRBV28 and TRBJ1-1): DVKVTQSSRYLVKRTGEKVFLECVQDMDHENMFWYRQDPGLGLRLIYFSYDVKMKEKGDIPEGYSVSREKKERFSLILESASTNQTSMYLCASSWGANTEAFFGQGTRLTVV.

The chain carries TRBV6-7 and TRBJ1-5; D ambiguous. TRBV6-7 is treated as an ORF (open reading frame) with a function not yet certain. V was trimmed by 7 bases and J by 15 bases, leaving 10 bases between them. The CDR3 has 9 amino acids. In nucleotides, the CDR3 is TGTGCCAGCACCTACGGGCCGCATTTT. Residues: CASTYGPHF.

This chain joins TRBV11-2 and TRBJ2-2; D is tentatively TRBD1 or TRBD2 (5 bases each). V shed 1 base and J shed 8 bases, with 8 bases lying between them. CDR1 and CDR2 (germline): SGHAT, FQNNGV. CDR3 length equals 13 residues. The CDR3 sequence is CASSLGGDGELFF. The CDR3 DNA reads TGTGCCAGCAGCTTAGGAGGGGATGGGGAGCTGTTTTTT.

This clone was detected a few times. The chain has TRBV7-2 and TRBJ1-2; possible D gene TRBD1, 5 bases. Trimming shortened V by 8 bases and J by 2 bases, and 12 bases separated the two germline ends. The germline CDR1 and CDR2 sequences are SGHTA and FQGNSA. The CDR3 spans 13 residues. This CDR3 is CASPLGGNYGYTF. In nucleotides, the CDR3 is TGTGCCAGCCCCTTGGGGGGGAACTATGGCTACACCTTC.

This clone has just a few counts. This sequence joins TRBV15 and TRBJ1-5, with 9 bases matching TRBD1. Germline lookup yields CDR1 LNHNV and CDR2 YYDKDF (reference sequence). This CDR3 region has 14 residues. Unmatched junction bases numbered 0, after V lost 1 base and J lost 5 bases. CDR3 residues: CATSRGDRDQPQHF. In DNA form, the CDR3 reads TGTGCCACCAGCAGAGGGGACAGGGATCAGCCCCAGCATTTT.

J is TRBJ2-1 and V is TRBV11-1; TRBD2 agrees at 7 bases. Germline assignment: CDR1 SGHAT and CDR2 FQDESV (reference sequence). The V segment lost 5 bases and the J segment 4 bases; nucleotides outside the gene matches: 17. The CDR3 contains 18 residues. CDR3 in amino acids: CASSPRGIPGGRYNEQFF. For the CDR3, the DNA is TGTGCCAGCAGCCCCCGAGGGATTCCGGGGGGAAGATACAATGAGCAGTTCTTC.

V is TRBV15 and J is TRBJ1-2; D is unresolved. CDR3 size: 14 residues. CDR1 and CDR2 (germline): LNHNV, YYDKDF (reference sequence). Deletions cut 0 bases from V and 10 bases from J, with 15 bases between. CDR3 DNA sequence: TGTGCCACCAGCAGAGATCGGCAATACGGAGTCTACACCTTC. This codes for CATSRDRQYGVYTF.

This chain joins TRBV19 and TRBJ2-7; D might be TRBD2 (7 bases). Germline V CDR1 and CDR2: LNHDA, SQIVND (reference sequence). Trimming took 3 bases from V and 2 from J, leaving 14 bases between them. This CDR3 region has 15 residues. CDR3 bases: TGTGCCAGTAGTATTTCGGGGGGCAAGACCTACGAGCAGTACTTC. It translates to CASSISGGKTYEQYF.

The chain combines TRBV5-6 with TRBJ1-1; D perhaps matches TRBD1 (5 bases). CDR3 length: 14 amino acids. Per the germline V gene, CDR1 is SGHDT and CDR2 is YYEEEE. V was trimmed by 2 bases and J by 6 bases, leaving 14 bases between them. The DNA for the CDR3 is TGTGCCAGCAGCTTCTACAGGATTGGAGCTGAAGCTTTCTTT. This gives the protein CASSFYRIGAEAFF.

This chain links TRBV7-7 with TRBJ2-5; D perhaps matches TRBD2 (6 bases). Trimming cost V 2 bases and J 7 bases, with 14 bases left between them. Per germline, CDR1 SSHAT and CDR2 FNYEAQ (reference sequence). The length of the CDR3 is 14 residues. As DNA, the CDR3 is TGTGCCAGCAGCTTATTTAGCGGTCCGGGGACCCAGTACTTC. This sequence encodes CASSLFSGPGTQYF.

CDR3 coding DNA: TGTGCCAGTACCGGCGGGGACTGGGCGGAGGAGCAGTACTTC. This translates into CASTGGDWAEEQYF. The chain recombines TRBV19 with TRBJ2-7; D possibly corresponds to TRBD2 (6 bases). V lost 7 bases and J lost 7, with 20 bases in between. CDR3 length equals 14 residues. The germline V gene encodes CDR1 LNHDA and CDR2 SQIVND (reference sequence).

This chain links TRBV11-2 with TRBJ2-1, with D possibly TRBD2 on 6 matching bases. Germline loops: CDR1 SGHAT, CDR2 FQNNGV. The length of the CDR3 is 14 residues. Trimming removed 6 bases from V and 4 bases from J, with 13 bases in between. CDR3 region: CASSPPGLYNEQFF. The CDR3 DNA is TGTGCCAGCAGTCCCCCGGGACTTTACAATGAGCAGTTCTTC.

The chain carries TRBV27 and TRBJ1-1, with TRBD1 as a possible D gene (6 bases). There are 16 residues in the CDR3. Germline V gene data show CDR1 as MNHEY and CDR2 as SMNVEV (reference sequence). The V gene lost 5 bases and the J gene lost 7 bases, with 23 bases spanning the gap. The CDR3 nucleotides read TGTGCCAGCAGTCCCTCGACAGGAACCTTAGGTATTGAAGCTTTCTTT. Its protein is CASSPSTGTLGIEAFF.

This clone has only a few counts. This chain joins TRBV9 and TRBJ1-2; no firm D call. Per germline, CDR1 SGDLS and CDR2 YYNGEE. V was shortened by 3 bases and J by 1 base, with 7 bases between the two germline ends. This CDR3 is built from 13 residues. Here the CDR3 reads CASSGPFNYGYTF. As DNA, the CDR3 is TGTGCCAGCAGCGGGCCCTTTAACTATGGCTACACCTTC.

The rearrangement links TRBV5-6 to TRBJ1-1; 11 bases fit TRBD1. V lost 3 bases, J lost 5 bases, and 3 bases stayed unmatched. The CDR3 is made up of 14 amino acids. CDR1 and CDR2 (germline): SGHDT, YYEEEE. The CDR3 is CASSWTGGKTEAFF. As DNA, the CDR3 is TGTGCCAGCAGCTGGACAGGGGGCAAAACTGAAGCTTTCTTT.

This clone qualifies as medium-sized (0.01 to 0.1%). One end of the junction does not line up with germline, which may come from a read error. V gene TRBV4-1 combines with J gene TRBJ1-1, with D uncertain. This CDR3 has 13 residues. From germline, CDR1 is MGHRA and CDR2 YSYEKL. The DNA for the CDR3 is TGCGCCAGCAGCCAAGATCCCACCTTGAGATGGGTATTT. The encoded protein is CASSQDPTLRWVF.

J is TRBJ1-2 and V is TRBV7-3, with no clear D. The germline V gene encodes CDR1 SGHTA and CDR2 FQGTGA. V lost 5 bases, J lost 2 bases, and 24 bases lay in between. This CDR3 has 18 residues. The CDR3 here is CASSVVPLTPTTNYGYTF. The CDR3 nucleotides read TGTGCCAGCAGCGTCGTGCCCCTGACACCCACTACGAACTATGGCTACACCTTC.

This rearrangement joins TRBV5-1 to TRBJ2-5; D gene ambiguous. CDR3 length: 9 amino acids. Germline CDR1 SGHRS, CDR2 YFSETQ. The V end was cut by 7 bases, the J end by 7 bases, with 5 bases between. CDR3 sequence (DNA): TGCGCCAGCCTGAGGACCCAGTACTTC. Translated: CASLRTQYF.

The chain has TRBV10-3 and TRBJ2-7, with 7 bases identical to TRBD1. From germline, CDR1 is ENHRY and CDR2 SYGVKD. This CDR3 region has 11 residues. The CDR3 protein is CASRQGDEQYV. As DNA, the CDR3 is TGTGCATCACGGCAGGGGGACGAGCAGTACGTC.

The chain links TRBV7-9 to TRBJ2-1, with 11 bases identical to TRBD2. The J segment lost 5 bases and the V segment lost 4 bases, leaving 7 bases of the junction unmatched. CDR3 length: 16 amino acids. CDR1 is SEHNR and CDR2 is FQNEAQ in the germline V gene (reference sequence). The CDR3 bases are TGTGCCAGCAGCTCCTTACTAGCGGGGGTGGACAATGAGCAGTTCTTC. This gives the protein CASSSLLAGVDNEQFF.

V and J are TRBV6-5 and TRBJ1-2; 8 positions match TRBD1. Per the germline V gene, CDR1 is MNHEY and CDR2 is SVGAGI. CDR3 size: 16 residues. V dropped 2 bases and J dropped 6; count of bases not matched to a gene: 11. CDR3 residues: CASSYGRGQGANGYTF. CDR3 DNA sequence: TGTGCCAGCAGTTACGGTCGGGGTCAGGGGGCGAATGGCTACACCTTC.

The CDR3 DNA reads as TGTGCCAGCAGCTTGGTGCCGGGGGCAAAAGCTTTCTTT. This codes for CASSLVPGAKAFF. The rearrangement links TRBV5-8 to TRBJ1-1; D possibly corresponds to TRBD1 (6 bases). Germline CDR1 is SGHTS and CDR2 is YDEGEE. Trimming pared 0 bases from V and 9 bases from J, leaving 12 bases between. The CDR3 spans 13 residues. Full variable domain (rest looked up from reference TRBV5-8 and TRBJ1-1): EAGVTQSPTHLIKTRGQQATLRCSPISGHTSVYWYQQALGLGLQFLLWYDEGEERNRGNFPPRFSGRQFPNYSSELNVNALELEDSALYLCASSLVPGAKAFFGQGTRLTVV.

The chain uses TRBV30 and TRBJ2-7, with a weak D call TRBD1 (6 bases). The V and J ends lost 2 bases and 9 bases respectively, with 11 bases between them. In germline, CDR1 is GTSNPN, CDR2 SVGIG (reference sequence). The CDR3 consists of 11 residues. CDR3 in DNA: TGTGCCTGGAGTCAACAGGGCTCGCAGTACTTC. Encoded protein: CAWSQQGSQYF. The variable domain in full, completed from reference TRBV30 and TRBJ2-7, reads SQTIHQWPATLVQPVGSPLSLECTVEGTSNPNLYWYRQAAGRGLQLLFYSVGIGQISSEVPQNLSASRPQDRQFILSSKKLLLSDSGFYLCAWSQQGSQYFGPGTRLTVT.

This clone was observed a handful of times. The CDR3 here is CASSFRAGTDSNSPLHF. The DNA of the CDR3 is TGTGCCAGCAGTTTTAGGGCAGGGACAGATAGTAATTCACCCCTCCACTTT. The chain carries TRBV27 and TRBJ1-6; 7 positions agree with TRBD1. CDR3 size: 17 residues. With V trimmed by 3 bases and J by 6 bases, 11 bases remained unmatched. Germline V gene sequence: CDR1 MNHEY, CDR2 SMNVEV (reference sequence).